This T cell receptor (beta chain) was sequenced during a study of T cells of healthy individuals. Germline V lookup: CDR1 KGHDR, CDR2 SFDVKD. This CDR3 region has 13 residues. V dropped 2 bases and J dropped 5 bases, with 8 bases sitting between them. TCRdb independently ran MiXCR on the 5' RACE reads; one entry per CDR3 protein. The table has fewer than 75,000 distinct CDR3 sequences, under 20% seen once. This clonotype was seen a handful of times. The chain uses TRBV24-1 and TRBJ2-5; D may be TRBD2 (6 bases). The sequence was obtained from a human donor in good health. The CDR3 DNA sequence: TGTGCCACCAGTGATTCTAGCGCCGAGACCCAGTACTTC. It codes for CATSDSSAETQYF.